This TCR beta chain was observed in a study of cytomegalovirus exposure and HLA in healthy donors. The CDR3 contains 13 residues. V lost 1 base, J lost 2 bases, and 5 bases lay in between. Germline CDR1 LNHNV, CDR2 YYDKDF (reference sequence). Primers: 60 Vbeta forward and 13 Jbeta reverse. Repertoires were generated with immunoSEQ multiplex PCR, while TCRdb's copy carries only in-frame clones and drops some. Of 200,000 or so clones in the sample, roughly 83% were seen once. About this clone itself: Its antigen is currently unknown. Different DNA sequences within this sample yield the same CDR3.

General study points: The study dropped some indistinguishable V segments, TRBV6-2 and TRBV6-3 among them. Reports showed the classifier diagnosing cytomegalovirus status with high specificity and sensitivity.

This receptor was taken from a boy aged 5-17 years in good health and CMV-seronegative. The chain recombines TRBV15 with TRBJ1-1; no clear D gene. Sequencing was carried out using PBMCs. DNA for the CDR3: TGTGCCACCAGCAGAGGTCCAAACACTGAAGCTTTCTTT. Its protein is CATSRGPNTEAFF. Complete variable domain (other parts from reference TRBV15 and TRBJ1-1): DAMVIQNPRYQVTQFGKPVTLSCSQTLNHNVMYWYQQKSSQAPKLLFHYYDKDFNNEADTPDNFQSRRPNTSFCFLDIRSPGLGDTAMYLCATSRGPNTEAFFGQGTRLTVV.